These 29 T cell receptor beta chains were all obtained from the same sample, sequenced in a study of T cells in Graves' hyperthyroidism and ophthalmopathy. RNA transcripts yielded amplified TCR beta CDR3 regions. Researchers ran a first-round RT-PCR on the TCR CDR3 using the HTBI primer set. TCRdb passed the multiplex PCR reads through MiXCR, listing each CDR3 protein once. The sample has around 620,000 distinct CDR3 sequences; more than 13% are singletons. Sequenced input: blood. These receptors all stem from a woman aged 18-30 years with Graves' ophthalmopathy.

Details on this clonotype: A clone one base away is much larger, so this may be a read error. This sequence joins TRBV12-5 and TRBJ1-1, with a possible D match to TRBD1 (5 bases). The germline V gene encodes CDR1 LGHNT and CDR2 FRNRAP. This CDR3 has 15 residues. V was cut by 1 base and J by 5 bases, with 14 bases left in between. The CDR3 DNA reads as TGTGCTAGTGGTTTGGACAGGATAGGGGATACTGAAGCTTTCTTT. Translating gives CASGLDRIGDTEAFF.

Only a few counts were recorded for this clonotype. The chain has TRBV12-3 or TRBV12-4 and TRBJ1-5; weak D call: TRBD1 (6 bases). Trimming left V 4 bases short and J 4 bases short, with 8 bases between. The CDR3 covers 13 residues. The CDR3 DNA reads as TGTGCCAGCAGTTCAGGGGCGAATCAGCCCCAGCATTTT. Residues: CASSSGANQPQHF.

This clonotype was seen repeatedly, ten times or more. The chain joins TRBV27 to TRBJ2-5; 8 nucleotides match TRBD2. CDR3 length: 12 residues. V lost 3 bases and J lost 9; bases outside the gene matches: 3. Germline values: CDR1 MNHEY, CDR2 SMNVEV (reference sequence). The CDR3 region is CASSFRGGAQYF. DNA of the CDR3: TGTGCCAGCAGTTTCCGGGGGGGGGCCCAGTACTTC.

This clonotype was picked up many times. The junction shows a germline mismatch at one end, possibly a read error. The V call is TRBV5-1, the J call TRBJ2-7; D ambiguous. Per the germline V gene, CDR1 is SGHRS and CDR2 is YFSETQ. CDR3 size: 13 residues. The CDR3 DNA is TGTGCCAGCAGTTTAAGGGTCTCCTACGAGCAGTACTTC. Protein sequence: CASSLRVSYEQYF.

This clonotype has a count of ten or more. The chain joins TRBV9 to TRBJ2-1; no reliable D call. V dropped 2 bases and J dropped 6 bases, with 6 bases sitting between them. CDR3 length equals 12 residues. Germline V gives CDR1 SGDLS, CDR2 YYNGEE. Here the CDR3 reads CASSVAFNEQFF. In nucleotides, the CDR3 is TGTGCCAGCAGCGTCGCTTTCAATGAGCAGTTCTTC.

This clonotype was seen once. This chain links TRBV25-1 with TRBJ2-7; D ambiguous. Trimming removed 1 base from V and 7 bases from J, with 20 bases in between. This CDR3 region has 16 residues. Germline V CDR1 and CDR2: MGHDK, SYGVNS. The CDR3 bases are TGTGCCAGCAGTGAATCCTCGTCTCCCAAGGTTATGGAGCAGTACTTC. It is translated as CASSESSSPKVMEQYF.

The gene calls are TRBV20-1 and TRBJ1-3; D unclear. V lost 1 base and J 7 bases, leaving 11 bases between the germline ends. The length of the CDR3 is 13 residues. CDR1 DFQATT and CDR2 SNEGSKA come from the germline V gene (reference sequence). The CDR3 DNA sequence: TGCAGTGCTAGAGCCCTCGGAAGTAACACCATATATTTT. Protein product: CSARALGSNTIYF.

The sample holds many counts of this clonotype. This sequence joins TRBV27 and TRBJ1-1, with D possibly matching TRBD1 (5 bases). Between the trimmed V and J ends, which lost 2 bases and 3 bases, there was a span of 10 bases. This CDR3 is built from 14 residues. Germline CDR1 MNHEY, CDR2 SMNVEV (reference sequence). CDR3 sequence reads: CASSLAGPHTEAFF. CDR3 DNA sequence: TGTGCCAGCAGTTTAGCGGGGCCCCACACTGAAGCTTTCTTT.

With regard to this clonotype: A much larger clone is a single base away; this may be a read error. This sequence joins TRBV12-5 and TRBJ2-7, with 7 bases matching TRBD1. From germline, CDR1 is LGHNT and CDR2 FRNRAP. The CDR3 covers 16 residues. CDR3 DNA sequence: TGTGCTAGTGGTTTGGGCCTTGGACAGGACCTCTACGGGCAGTACTTC. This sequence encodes CASGLGLGQDLYGQYF.

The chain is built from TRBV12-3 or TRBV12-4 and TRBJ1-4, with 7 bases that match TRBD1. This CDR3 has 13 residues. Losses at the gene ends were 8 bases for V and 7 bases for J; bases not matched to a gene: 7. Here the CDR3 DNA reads TGTGCCAGCCGCCATCGACAGGGTGAAAAACTGTTTTTT. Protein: CASRHRQGEKLFF.

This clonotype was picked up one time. The CDR3 loop is CSVEWASGRALTYNEQFF. In DNA form, the CDR3 reads TGCAGCGTTGAATGGGCTAGCGGGAGGGCCCTCACCTACAATGAGCAGTTCTTC. The rearrangement uses TRBV29-1 and TRBJ2-1; 12 nucleotides agree with TRBD2. Germline V lookup: CDR1 SQVTM, CDR2 ANQGSEA. After removal of 2 bases from V and 2 bases from J, the junction contained 10 bases not matched to a gene. The CDR3 covers 18 residues.

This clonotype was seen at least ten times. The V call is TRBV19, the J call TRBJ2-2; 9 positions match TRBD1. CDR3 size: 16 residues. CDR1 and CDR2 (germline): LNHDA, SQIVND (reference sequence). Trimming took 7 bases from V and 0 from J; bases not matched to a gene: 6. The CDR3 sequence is CASTLNRGPNTGELFF. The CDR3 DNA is TGTGCCAGTACCCTAAACAGGGGGCCGAACACCGGGGAGCTGTTTTTT.

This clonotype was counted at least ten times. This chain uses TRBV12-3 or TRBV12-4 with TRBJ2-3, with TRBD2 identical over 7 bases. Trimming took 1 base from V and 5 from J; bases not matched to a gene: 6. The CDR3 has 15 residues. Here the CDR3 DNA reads TGTGCCAGCAGTTTAGAGCAGGGCGGGGGAGATACGCAGTATTTT. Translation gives CASSLEQGGGDTQYF.

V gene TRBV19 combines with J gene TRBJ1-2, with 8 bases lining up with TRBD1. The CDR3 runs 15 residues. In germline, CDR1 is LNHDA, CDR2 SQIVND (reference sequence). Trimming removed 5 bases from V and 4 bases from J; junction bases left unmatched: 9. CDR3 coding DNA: TGTGCCAGTAGTCCCGACAGGGGCCTAAGCTATGGCTACACCTTC. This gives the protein CASSPDRGLSYGYTF. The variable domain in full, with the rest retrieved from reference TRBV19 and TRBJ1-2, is DGGITQSPKYLFRKEGQNVTLSCEQNLNHDAMYWYRQDPGQGLRLIYYSQIVNDFQKGDIAEGYSVSREKKESFPLTVTSAQKNPTAFYLCASSPDRGLSYGYTFGSGTRLTVV.

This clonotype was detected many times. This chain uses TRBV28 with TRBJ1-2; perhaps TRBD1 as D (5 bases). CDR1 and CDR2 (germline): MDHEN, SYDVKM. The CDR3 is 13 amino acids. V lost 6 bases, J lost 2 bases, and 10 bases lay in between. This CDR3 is CASSSDKNYGYTF. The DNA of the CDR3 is TGTGCCAGCAGCTCGGACAAGAACTATGGCTACACCTTC.

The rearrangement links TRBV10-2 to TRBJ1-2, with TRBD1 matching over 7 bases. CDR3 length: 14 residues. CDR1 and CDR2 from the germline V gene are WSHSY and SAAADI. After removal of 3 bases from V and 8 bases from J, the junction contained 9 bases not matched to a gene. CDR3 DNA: TGCGCCAGCAGTGAAGGAGACAGGGCTTTCGGCTACACCTTC. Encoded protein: CASSEGDRAFGYTF.

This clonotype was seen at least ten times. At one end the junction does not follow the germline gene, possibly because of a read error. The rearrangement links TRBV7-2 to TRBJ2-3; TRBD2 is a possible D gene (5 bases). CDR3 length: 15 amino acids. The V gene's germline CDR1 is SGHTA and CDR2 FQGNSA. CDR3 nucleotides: TGTGCCAGCAGCCTAGCCGGGCTGAAGGCAGATACGCAGTATTTT. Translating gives CASSLAGLKADTQYF.

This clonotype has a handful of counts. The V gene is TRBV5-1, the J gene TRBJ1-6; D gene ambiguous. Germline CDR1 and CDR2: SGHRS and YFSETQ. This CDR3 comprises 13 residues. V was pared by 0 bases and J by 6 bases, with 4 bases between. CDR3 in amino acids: CASSLESNSPLHF. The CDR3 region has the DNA TGCGCCAGCAGCTTGGAGAGTAATTCACCCCTCCACTTT.

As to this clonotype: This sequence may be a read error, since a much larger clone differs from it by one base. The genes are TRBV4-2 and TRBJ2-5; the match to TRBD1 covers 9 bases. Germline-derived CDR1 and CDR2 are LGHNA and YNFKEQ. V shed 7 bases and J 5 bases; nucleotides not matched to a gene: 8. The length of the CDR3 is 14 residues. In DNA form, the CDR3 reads TGTGCCAGCACACGTGGGACAGGGTCGGAGACCCAGTACTTC. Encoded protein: CASTRGTGSETQYF.

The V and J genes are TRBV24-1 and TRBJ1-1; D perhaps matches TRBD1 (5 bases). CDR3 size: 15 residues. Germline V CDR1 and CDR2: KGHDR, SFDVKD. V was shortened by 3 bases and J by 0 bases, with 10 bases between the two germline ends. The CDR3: CATSDASGLNTEAFF. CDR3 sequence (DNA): TGTGCCACCAGTGATGCCTCGGGACTGAACACTGAAGCTTTCTTT.

CDR3 bases: TGTGCCACCACCCTGAGGGGAATAGGCCAGCCCCAGCATTTT. Translation gives CATTLRGIGQPQHF. V and J are TRBV28 and TRBJ1-5, with D maybe TRBD1 (5 bases). The CDR3 extends over 14 amino acids. Germline CDR1 and CDR2: MDHEN and SYDVKM. Trimming took off 10 bases at V and 7 bases at J, with 20 bases between the two ends.

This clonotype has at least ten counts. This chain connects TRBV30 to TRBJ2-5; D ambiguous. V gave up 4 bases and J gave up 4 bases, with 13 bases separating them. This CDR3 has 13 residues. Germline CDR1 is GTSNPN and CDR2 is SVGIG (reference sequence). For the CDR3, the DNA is TGTGCCTGGAATTCCCTGGTGGCAGAGACCCAGTACTTC. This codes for CAWNSLVAETQYF.

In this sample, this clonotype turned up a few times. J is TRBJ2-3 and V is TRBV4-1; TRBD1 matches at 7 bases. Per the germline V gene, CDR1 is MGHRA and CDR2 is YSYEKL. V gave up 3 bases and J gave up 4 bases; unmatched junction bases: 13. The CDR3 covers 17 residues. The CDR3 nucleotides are TGCGCCAGCAGCCATAGCCGTGTGACAGGGTCCCCAGATACGCAGTATTTT. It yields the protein CASSHSRVTGSPDTQYF.

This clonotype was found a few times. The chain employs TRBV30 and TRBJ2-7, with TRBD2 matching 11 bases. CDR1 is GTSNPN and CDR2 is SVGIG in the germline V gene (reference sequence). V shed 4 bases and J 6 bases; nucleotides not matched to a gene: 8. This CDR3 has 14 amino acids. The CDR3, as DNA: TGTGCCTGGACCGGACTAGCGGGTTCAGGCGAGCAGTACTTC. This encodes CAWTGLAGSGEQYF.

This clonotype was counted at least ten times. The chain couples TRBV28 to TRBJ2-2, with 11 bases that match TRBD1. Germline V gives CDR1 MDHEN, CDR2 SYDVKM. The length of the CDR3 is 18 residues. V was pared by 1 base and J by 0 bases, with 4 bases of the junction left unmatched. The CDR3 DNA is TGTGCCAGCAGTTTATCCGGGACAGGGGGAACGAACACCGGGGAGCTGTTTTTT. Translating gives CASSLSGTGGTNTGELFF.

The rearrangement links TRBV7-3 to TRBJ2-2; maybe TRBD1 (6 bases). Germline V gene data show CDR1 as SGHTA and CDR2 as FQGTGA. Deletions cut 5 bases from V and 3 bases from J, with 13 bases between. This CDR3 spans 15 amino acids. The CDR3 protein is CASSPLGADTGELFF. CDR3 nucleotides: TGTGCCAGCAGCCCCCTGGGGGCGGACACCGGGGAGCTGTTTTTT.

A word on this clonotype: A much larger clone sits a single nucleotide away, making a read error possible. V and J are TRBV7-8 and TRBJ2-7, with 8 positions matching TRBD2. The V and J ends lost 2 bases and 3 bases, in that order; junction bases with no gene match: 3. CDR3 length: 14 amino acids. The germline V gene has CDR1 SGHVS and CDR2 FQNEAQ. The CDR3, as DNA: TGTGCCAGCAGCTTACAGAGCGGGAGCTACGAGCAGTACTTC. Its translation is CASSLQSGSYEQYF.

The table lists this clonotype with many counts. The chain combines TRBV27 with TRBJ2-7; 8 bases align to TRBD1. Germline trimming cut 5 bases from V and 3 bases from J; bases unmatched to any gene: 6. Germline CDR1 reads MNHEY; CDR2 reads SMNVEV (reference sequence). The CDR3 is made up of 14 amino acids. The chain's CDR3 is CASSPGTGHYEQYF. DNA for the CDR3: TGTGCCAGCAGTCCCGGGACAGGCCACTACGAGCAGTACTTC.

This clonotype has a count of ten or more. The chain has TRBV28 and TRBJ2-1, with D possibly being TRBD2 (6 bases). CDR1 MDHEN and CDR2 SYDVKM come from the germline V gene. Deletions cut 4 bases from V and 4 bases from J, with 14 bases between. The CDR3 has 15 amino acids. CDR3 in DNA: TGTGCCAGCAGTTCCCGGGACTCCTCATACAATGAGCAGTTCTTC. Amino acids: CASSSRDSSYNEQFF.